Shown below are 2 T cell receptor beta chains from a single sample sequenced in a study of regulatory T cells in long-lasting Graves disease. Assembly of TCR beta libraries relied on iRepertoire HTBI primers together with Arm-PCR of CDR3 regions. TCRdb independently ran MiXCR on the multiplex PCR reads; one entry per CDR3 protein. The table has around 450,000 distinct CDR3 sequences, under 15% seen once. Time point here: newly diagnosed GD, antithyroid drugs for less than 3 months. PBMCs were the source of the RNA used for TCR sequencing. These data were also filed under a second study, of T cells in Graves' hyperthyroidism and ophthalmopathy.

The sequencing used peripheral blood mononuclear cells (PBMCs), collected at new diagnosis, from a patient treated with antithyroid drugs. The receptor set was obtained from a woman in her 30s with Graves disease.

This clonotype was detected many times. The chain links TRBV4-1 to TRBJ2-7, with TRBD2 identical over 12 bases. CDR3 length: 15 amino acids. Germline V lookup: CDR1 MGHRA, CDR2 YSYEKL. The V and J ends lost 4 bases and 3 bases, in that order; junction bases with no gene match: 4. The CDR3 region is CASSPRTSGDYEQYF. The CDR3 nucleotides read TGCGCCAGCAGCCCTCGGACTAGCGGGGACTACGAGCAGTACTTC.

The chain couples TRBV6-2 or TRBV6-3 to TRBJ2-1; D is possibly TRBD2 (5 bases). Trimming removed 5 bases at V and 6 bases at J, with 14 bases between. The CDR3 is made up of 14 amino acids. Germline CDR1 reads MNHEY; CDR2 reads SVGEGT. The CDR3 loop is CASSELEAGNEQFF. CDR3 DNA sequence: TGTGCCAGCAGTGAATTGGAGGCCGGCAATGAGCAGTTCTTC.